The present T cell receptor beta chain was sequenced within a study of blood T cell repertoires in COVID-19. Study summary: Specimens from acute and convalescent COVID-19 originated in the United States, Italy and Spain. Sources were T cells, B-cell-depleted T cells, or PBMCs; the material itself was cDNA or gDNA.

This CDR3 is 17 amino acids long. CDR1 and CDR2 (germline): SNHLY, FYNNEI. The V and J ends lost 0 bases and 5 bases, in that order; junction bases with no gene match: 9. Original processing methods: By means of reference gene primer amplification, nucleated cell counts were estimated. Profiling relied on immunoSEQ multiplex PCR, and the TCRdb table lists in-frame clones only, not all of them. The V and J calls and clone size are taken from that table; D and trimming were inferred from the DNA. The sample has more than 95,000 clones, about nine tenths seen once. This sequence was found in a human donor with active COVID-19. The donor label of this sample is uncertain. The rearrangement joins TRBV2 to TRBJ2-3, with 9 bases matching TRBD2. The sequencing input was peripheral blood. The CDR3 nucleotides read TGTGCCAGCAGTGAAGCTCTAGCGGGGCGAGGTTTAGATACGCAGTATTTT. Protein product: CASSEALAGRGLDTQYF.